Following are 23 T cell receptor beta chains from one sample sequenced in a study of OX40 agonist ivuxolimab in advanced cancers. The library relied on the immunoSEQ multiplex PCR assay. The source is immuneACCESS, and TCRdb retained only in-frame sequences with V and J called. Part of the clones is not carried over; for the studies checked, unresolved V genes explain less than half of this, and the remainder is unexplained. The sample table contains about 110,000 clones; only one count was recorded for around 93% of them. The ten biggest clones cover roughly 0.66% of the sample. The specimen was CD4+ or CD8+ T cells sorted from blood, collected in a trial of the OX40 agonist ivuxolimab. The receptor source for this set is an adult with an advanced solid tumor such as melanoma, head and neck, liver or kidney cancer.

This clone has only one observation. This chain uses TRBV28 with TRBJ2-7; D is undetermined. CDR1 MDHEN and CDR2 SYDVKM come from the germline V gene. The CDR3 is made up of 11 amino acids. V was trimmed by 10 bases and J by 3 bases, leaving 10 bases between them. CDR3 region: CATGPHYEQYF. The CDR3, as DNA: TGTGCCACCGGGCCCCACTACGAGCAGTACTTC.

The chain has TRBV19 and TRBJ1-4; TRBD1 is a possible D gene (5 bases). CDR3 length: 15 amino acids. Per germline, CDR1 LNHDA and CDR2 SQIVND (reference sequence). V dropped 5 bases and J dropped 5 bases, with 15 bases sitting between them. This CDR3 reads CASSVAGNRNEKLFF. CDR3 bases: TGTGCCAGTAGTGTGGCAGGGAATCGCAATGAAAAACTGTTTTTT.

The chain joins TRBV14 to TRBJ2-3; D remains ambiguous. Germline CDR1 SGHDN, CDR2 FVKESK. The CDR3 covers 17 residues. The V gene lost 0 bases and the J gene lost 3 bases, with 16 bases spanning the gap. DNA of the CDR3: TGTGCCAGCAGCCAAGATGAGGCAGCAGGCAGGACAGATACGCAGTATTTT. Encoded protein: CASSQDEAAGRTDTQYF.

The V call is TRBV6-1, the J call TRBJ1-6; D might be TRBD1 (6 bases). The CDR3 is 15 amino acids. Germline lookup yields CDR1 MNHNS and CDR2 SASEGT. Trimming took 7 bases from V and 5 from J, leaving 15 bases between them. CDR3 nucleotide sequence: TGTGCCAGCATTCCGGGACAACTTCATAATTCACCCCTCCACTTT. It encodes CASIPGQLHNSPLHF.

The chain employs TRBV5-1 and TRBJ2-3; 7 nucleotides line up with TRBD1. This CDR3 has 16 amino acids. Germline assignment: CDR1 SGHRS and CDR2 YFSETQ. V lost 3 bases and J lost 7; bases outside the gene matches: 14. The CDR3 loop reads CASSSPGQDILNTQYF. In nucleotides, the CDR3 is TGCGCCAGCAGCTCTCCCGGACAGGATATTTTGAATACGCAGTATTTT.

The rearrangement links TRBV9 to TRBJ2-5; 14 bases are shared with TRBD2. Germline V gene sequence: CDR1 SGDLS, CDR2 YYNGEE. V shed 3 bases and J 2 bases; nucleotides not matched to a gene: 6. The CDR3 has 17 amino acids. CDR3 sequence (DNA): TGTGCCAGCAGCGCTGGGGGGACTAGCGGGGGACAAGAGACCCAGTACTTC. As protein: CASSAGGTSGGQETQYF.

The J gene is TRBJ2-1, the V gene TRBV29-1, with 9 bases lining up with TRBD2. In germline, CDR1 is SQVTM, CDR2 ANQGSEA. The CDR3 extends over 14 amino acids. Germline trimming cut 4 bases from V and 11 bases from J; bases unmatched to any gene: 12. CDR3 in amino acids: CSVAGLALTVKQFF. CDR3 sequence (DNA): TGCAGCGTTGCTGGACTAGCGCTGACTGTTAAGCAGTTCTTC.

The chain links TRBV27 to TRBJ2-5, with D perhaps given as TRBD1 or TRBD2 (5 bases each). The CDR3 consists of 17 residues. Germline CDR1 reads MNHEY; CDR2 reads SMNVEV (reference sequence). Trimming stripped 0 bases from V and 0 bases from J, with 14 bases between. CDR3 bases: TGTGCCAGCAGTTTATCGAGGGGCGTCTCGTACCAAGAGACCCAGTACTTC. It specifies CASSLSRGVSYQETQYF.

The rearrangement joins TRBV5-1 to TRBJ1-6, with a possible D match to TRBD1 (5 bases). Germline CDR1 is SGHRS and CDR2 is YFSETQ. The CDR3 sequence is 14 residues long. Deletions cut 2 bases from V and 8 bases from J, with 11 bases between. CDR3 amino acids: CASSLGTSYSPLHF. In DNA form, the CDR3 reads TGCGCCAGCAGCTTAGGGACGTCATATTCACCCCTCCACTTT.

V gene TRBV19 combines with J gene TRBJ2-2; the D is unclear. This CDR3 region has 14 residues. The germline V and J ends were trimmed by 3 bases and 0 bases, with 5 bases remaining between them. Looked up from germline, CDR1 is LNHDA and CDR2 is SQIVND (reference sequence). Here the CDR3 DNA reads TGTGCCAGTAGTATCAGGCCGAACACCGGGGAGCTGTTTTTT. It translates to CASSIRPNTGELFF.

CDR3 bases: TGTGCCAGCAGCTTTAGGTCGGCTTACGAACAGCCCGGGGAGCTGTTTTTT. It codes for CASSFRSAYEQPGELFF. This sequence joins TRBV7-9 and TRBJ2-2; no clear D. CDR3 size: 17 residues. Trimming pared 3 bases from V and 6 bases from J, leaving 20 bases between. The germline V gene encodes CDR1 SEHNR and CDR2 FQNEAQ (reference sequence).

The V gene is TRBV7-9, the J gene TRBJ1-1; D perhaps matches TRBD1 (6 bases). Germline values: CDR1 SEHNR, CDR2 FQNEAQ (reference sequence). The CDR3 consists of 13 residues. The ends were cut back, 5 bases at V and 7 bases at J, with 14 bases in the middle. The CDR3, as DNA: TGTGCCAGCAGCAGTTGGACAGACCTTGAAGCTTTCTTT. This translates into CASSSWTDLEAFF.

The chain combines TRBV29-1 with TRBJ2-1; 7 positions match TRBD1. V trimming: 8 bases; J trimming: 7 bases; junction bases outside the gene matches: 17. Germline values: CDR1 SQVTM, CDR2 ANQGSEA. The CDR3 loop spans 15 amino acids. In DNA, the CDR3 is TGCAGCTCTAACGGTGGGCAGGGGGTCAGGAATGAGCAGTTCTTC. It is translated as CSSNGGQGVRNEQFF.

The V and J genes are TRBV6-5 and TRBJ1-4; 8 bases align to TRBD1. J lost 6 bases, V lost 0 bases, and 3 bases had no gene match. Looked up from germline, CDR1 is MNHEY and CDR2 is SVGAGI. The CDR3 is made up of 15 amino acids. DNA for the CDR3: TGTGCCAGCAGTTACTCGGACAGGGTTTATGAAAAACTGTTTTTT. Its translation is CASSYSDRVYEKLFF.

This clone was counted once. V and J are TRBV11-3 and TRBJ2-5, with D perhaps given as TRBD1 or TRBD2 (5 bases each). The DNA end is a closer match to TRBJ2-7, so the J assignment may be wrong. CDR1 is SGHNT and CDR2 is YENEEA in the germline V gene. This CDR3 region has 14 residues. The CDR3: CASSAAGSRYEQYF. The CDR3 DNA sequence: TGTGCCAGCAGCGCCGCAGGGAGTCGGTACGAGCAGTACTTC.

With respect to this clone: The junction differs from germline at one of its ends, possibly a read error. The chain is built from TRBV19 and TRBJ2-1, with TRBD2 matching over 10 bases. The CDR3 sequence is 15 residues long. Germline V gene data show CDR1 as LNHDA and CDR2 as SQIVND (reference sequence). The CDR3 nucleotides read TGTGCCAGTAGTACGCACGCTAGCGGGAGTAATGGGCAGTTCTTC. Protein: CASSTHASGSNGQFF.

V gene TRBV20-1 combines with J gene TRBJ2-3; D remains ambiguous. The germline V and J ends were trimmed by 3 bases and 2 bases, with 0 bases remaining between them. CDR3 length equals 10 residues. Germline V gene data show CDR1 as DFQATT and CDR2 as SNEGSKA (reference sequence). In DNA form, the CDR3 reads TGCAGTGCTAGCACAGATACGCAGTATTTT. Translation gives CSASTDTQYF.

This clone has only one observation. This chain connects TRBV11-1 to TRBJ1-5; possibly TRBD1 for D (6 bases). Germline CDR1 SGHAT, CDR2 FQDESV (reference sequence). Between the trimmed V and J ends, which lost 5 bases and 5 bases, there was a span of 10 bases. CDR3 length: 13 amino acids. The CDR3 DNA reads TGTGCCAGCAGCCAGGACAGTTATCAGCCCCAGCATTTT. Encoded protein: CASSQDSYQPQHF.

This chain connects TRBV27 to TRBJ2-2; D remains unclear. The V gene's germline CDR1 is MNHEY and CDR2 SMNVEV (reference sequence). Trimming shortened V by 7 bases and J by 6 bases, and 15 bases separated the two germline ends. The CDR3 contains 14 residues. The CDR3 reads CASKGAAVPGELFF. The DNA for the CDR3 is TGTGCCAGCAAAGGCGCCGCTGTGCCCGGGGAGCTGTTTTTT.

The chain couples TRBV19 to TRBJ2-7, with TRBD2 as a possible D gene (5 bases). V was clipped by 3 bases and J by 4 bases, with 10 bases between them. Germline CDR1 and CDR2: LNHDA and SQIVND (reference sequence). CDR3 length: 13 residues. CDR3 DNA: TGTGCCAGTAGTATTGCAGCGGATTACGAGCAGTACTTC. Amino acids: CASSIAADYEQYF.

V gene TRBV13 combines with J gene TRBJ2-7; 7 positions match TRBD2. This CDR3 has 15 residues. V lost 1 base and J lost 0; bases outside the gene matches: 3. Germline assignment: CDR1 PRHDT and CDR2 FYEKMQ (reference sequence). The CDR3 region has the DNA TGTGCCAGCAGCTTAGAACGGGAGGCCTCCTACGAGCAGTACTTC. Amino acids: CASSLEREASYEQYF. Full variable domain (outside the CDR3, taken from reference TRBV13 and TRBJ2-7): AAGVIQSPRHLIKEKRETATLKCYPIPRHDTVYWYQQGPGQDPQFLISFYEKMQSDKGSIPDRFSAQQFSDYHSELNMSSLELGDSALYFCASSLEREASYEQYFGPGTRLTVT.

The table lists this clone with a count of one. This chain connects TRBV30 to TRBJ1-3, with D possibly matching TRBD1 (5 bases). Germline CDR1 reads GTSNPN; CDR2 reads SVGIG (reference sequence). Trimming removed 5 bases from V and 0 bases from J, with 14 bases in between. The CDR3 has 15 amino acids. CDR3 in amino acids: CAWSRDRLSGNTIYF. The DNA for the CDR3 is TGTGCCTGGTCACGGGACCGACTCTCTGGAAACACCATATATTTT.

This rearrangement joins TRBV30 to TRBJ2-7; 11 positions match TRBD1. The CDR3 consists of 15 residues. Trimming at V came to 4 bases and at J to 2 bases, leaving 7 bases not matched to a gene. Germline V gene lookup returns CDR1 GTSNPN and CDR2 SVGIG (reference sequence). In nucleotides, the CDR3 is TGTGCCTGGAATAGGGGGGACAGGGGGACCTACGAGCAGTACTTC. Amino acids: CAWNRGDRGTYEQYF.